What follows are 28 T cell receptor beta chains derived from one specimen sequenced in a study of Graves' ophthalmopathy and Graves' hyperthyroidism. Beta-chain TCR CDR3 regions were amplified from RNA transcripts. HTBI primers primed a first-round RT-PCR, and a second-round multiplex PCR followed. Each CDR3 protein is one row after TCRdb ran MiXCR on the multiplex PCR reads. The data contain about 390,000 distinct CDR3 sequences, roughly 15% of them singletons. The sequenced sample was peripheral blood. These receptors were collected from an adult woman with stable Graves' hyperthyroidism.

This clonotype was observed a handful of times. This chain joins TRBV3-1 and TRBJ2-7, with 7 positions matching TRBD1. This CDR3 region has 14 residues. Germline CDR1 LGHDT, CDR2 YNNKEL (reference sequence). After removal of 1 base from V and 3 bases from J, the junction contained 3 bases not matched to a gene. The CDR3 region has the DNA TGTGCCAGCAGCCAAGGGGACAGCTACTACGAGCAGTACTTC. Its translation: CASSQGDSYYEQYF.

The chain links TRBV6-2 or TRBV6-3 to TRBJ2-2, with 10 nucleotides matching TRBD2. Looked up from germline, CDR1 is MNHEY and CDR2 is SVGEGT. V lost 2 bases to trimming and J lost 0 bases; unmatched junction nucleotides: 6. The CDR3 totals 18 residues. The CDR3 region is CASSYLWTSGANTGELFF. CDR3 nucleotides: TGTGCCAGCAGTTACCTATGGACTAGCGGAGCGAACACCGGGGAGCTGTTTTTT.

The chain combines TRBV29-1 with TRBJ1-2, with D unresolved. The V and J ends lost 5 bases and 8 bases respectively, with 9 bases between them. The CDR3 spans 10 residues. Germline lookup yields CDR1 SQVTM and CDR2 ANQGSEA. CDR3: CSVRHNGYTF. DNA of the CDR3: TGCAGCGTTCGGCACAACGGCTACACCTTC.

This clonotype was seen many times. The rearrangement links TRBV10-1 to TRBJ2-7; D possibly matches TRBD1 or TRBD2 (5 bases each). V was trimmed by 6 bases and J by 3 bases, leaving 15 bases between them. The CDR3 is made up of 14 amino acids. The germline V gene encodes CDR1 WNHNN and CDR2 SYGVQD (reference sequence). The CDR3 DNA follows: TGCGCCAGCAGCCGGGACGGCTCCCTCTACGAGCAGTACTTC. Amino acid sequence: CASSRDGSLYEQYF.

Ten or more counts support this clonotype. The rearrangement joins TRBV5-5 to TRBJ2-7; maybe TRBD1 (6 bases). CDR1 and CDR2 from the germline V gene are SGHKS and YYEKEE (reference sequence). This CDR3 comprises 14 residues. Between the trimmed V and J ends, which lost 0 bases and 3 bases, there was a span of 10 bases. CDR3 amino acids: CASSLGQAIYEQYF. The CDR3, as DNA: TGTGCCAGCAGCTTGGGACAGGCCATCTACGAGCAGTACTTC.

This clonotype was recorded at least ten times. The gene calls are TRBV18 and TRBJ2-5; D might be TRBD2 (6 bases). Looked up from germline, CDR1 is KGHSH and CDR2 is LQKENI. The CDR3 covers 15 residues. The ends were cut back, 2 bases at V and 5 bases at J, with 15 bases in the middle. The CDR3 region is CASSPTGRREETQYF. CDR3 nucleotides: TGTGCCAGCTCACCAACAGGCAGGAGGGAGGAGACCCAGTACTTC.

This clonotype was seen at least ten times. V usage is TRBV6-5 and J usage is TRBJ2-7; tentative D call: TRBD2 (6 bases). Germline V lookup: CDR1 MNHEY, CDR2 SVGAGI. Trimming stripped 0 bases from V and 3 bases from J, with 9 bases between. This CDR3 has 14 amino acids. This CDR3 is CASSYSRTNYEQYF. The CDR3 DNA sequence: TGTGCCAGCAGTTACTCGAGGACTAACTACGAGCAGTACTTC.

The rearrangement uses TRBV6-5 and TRBJ2-7; 7 bases agree with TRBD1. This CDR3 is built from 15 residues. Germline CDR1 reads MNHEY; CDR2 reads SVGAGI. Trimming removed 4 bases from V and 2 bases from J; junction bases left unmatched: 8. CDR3 sequence (DNA): TGTGCCAGCAGTTTAGCTCGGGACAGTCCCTACGAGCAGTACTTC. Translating it yields CASSLARDSPYEQYF.

This clonotype came up many times. V gene TRBV5-5 combines with J gene TRBJ1-2; D call uncertain. Germline lookup yields CDR1 SGHKS and CDR2 YYEKEE (reference sequence). This CDR3 is built from 14 residues. V was trimmed by 1 base and J by 0 bases, leaving 7 bases between them. The CDR3 DNA is TGTGCCAGCAGCTTGCTAGCTACTAACTATGGCTACACCTTC. Residues: CASSLLATNYGYTF.

This clonotype was detected ten times or more. V gene TRBV24-1 combines with J gene TRBJ2-5, with 16 bases identical to TRBD2. Germline trimming cut 4 bases from V and 0 bases from J; bases unmatched to any gene: 10. The germline gives CDR1 KGHDR, CDR2 SFDVKD. The CDR3 is 20 residues long. The CDR3 DNA reads as TGTGCCACCAGTGACTCCTTGGGACTAGCGGGAGGGTGGGACCAAGAGACCCAGTACTTC. This codes for CATSDSLGLAGGWDQETQYF.

This clonotype has a count of ten or more. CDR3 amino acids: CASTEGELSNQPQHF. As DNA, the CDR3 is TGTGCCAGCACCGAAGGGGAGTTGAGCAATCAGCCCCAGCATTTT. The chain couples TRBV6-1 to TRBJ1-5, with TRBD1 as a possible D gene (5 bases). V lost 7 bases and J 1 base, leaving 14 bases between the germline ends. The CDR3 loop spans 15 amino acids. The germline gives CDR1 MNHNS, CDR2 SASEGT.

In its sample, this clonotype was seen many times. The chain couples TRBV28 to TRBJ1-5; possible D gene TRBD1, 6 bases. Germline CDR1 MDHEN, CDR2 SYDVKM. The CDR3 length is 14 residues. The V and J ends lost 6 bases and 7 bases respectively, with 16 bases between them. CDR3 amino acids: CASRNDRIRQPQHF. DNA for the CDR3: TGTGCCAGCAGGAATGACAGGATTAGGCAGCCCCAGCATTTT.

This clonotype was recorded many times. V is TRBV11-2 and J is TRBJ2-7; 9 bases match TRBD2. Trimming cost V 3 bases and J 3 bases; bases outside gene matches: 3. Germline assignment: CDR1 SGHAT and CDR2 FQNNGV. CDR3 size: 14 residues. The DNA for the CDR3 is TGTGCCAGCAGCTTGCTGACTAGCGGCTACGAGCAGTACTTC. Protein product: CASSLLTSGYEQYF.

This clonotype was seen repeatedly, ten times or more. The gene calls are TRBV5-1 and TRBJ2-7; D unclear. V lost 1 base, J lost 2 bases, and 10 bases lay in between. CDR1 and CDR2 from the germline V gene are SGHRS and YFSETQ. The CDR3 totals 14 residues. CDR3 protein: CASSLNGDPYEQYF. The CDR3 DNA reads TGCGCCAGCAGCTTGAATGGGGATCCCTACGAGCAGTACTTC. Based on the CDR3 plus reference TRBV5-1 and TRBJ2-7, the full variable domain is KAGVTQTPRYLIKTRGQQVTLSCSPISGHRSVSWYQQTPGQGLQFLFEYFSETQRNKGNFPGRFSGRQFSNSRSEMNVSTLELGDSALYLCASSLNGDPYEQYFGPGTRLTVT.

This clonotype was seen ten or more times. The chain recombines TRBV9 with TRBJ2-5, with 7 bases fitting TRBD2. In germline, CDR1 is SGDLS, CDR2 YYNGEE. Trimming cost V 4 bases and J 5 bases; bases outside gene matches: 14. The CDR3 sequence is 16 residues long. The CDR3 loop reads CASSYGGGGAGETQYF. Written as DNA, the CDR3 is TGTGCCAGCAGCTATGGCGGGGGAGGGGCCGGGGAGACCCAGTACTTC.

The gene calls are TRBV5-1 and TRBJ1-6, with D possibly TRBD1 on 6 matching bases. This CDR3 spans 14 amino acids. Looked up from germline, CDR1 is SGHRS and CDR2 is YFSETQ. V lost 6 bases to trimming and J lost 9 bases, with 16 bases between them. The CDR3 is CASISTGRGSPLHF. CDR3 nucleotide sequence: TGCGCCAGCATTTCTACAGGGCGAGGTTCACCCCTCCACTTT.

A few counts support this clonotype. J is TRBJ1-1 and V is TRBV6-5; D not resolved. V lost 0 bases and J 0 bases, leaving 14 bases between the germline ends. The CDR3 contains 17 residues. Germline V gene lookup returns CDR1 MNHEY and CDR2 SVGAGI. CDR3: CASSYSLRDSMNTEAFF. The CDR3, as DNA: TGTGCCAGCAGTTACTCGTTACGGGATTCGATGAACACTGAAGCTTTCTTT.

This clonotype has a count of ten or more. CDR3 amino acids: CASSSGGTPPYEQYF. CDR3 in DNA: TGTGCCAGCAGCTCGGGGGGCACCCCTCCCTACGAGCAGTACTTC. The V gene is TRBV28, the J gene TRBJ2-7, with D possibly being TRBD2 (7 bases). Trimming shortened V by 6 bases and J by 2 bases, and 17 bases separated the two germline ends. The CDR3 has 15 residues. The germline CDR1 and CDR2 sequences are MDHEN and SYDVKM.

Many counts were recorded for this clonotype. This rearrangement joins TRBV13 to TRBJ2-5, with a tentative D call TRBD2 (5 bases). The germline CDR1 and CDR2 sequences are PRHDT and FYEKMQ (reference sequence). Trimming shortened V by 3 bases and J by 1 base, and 12 bases separated the two germline ends. The CDR3 covers 15 residues. This chain's CDR3 is CASSFKAVGQETQYF. The CDR3 DNA sequence: TGTGCCAGCAGCTTTAAAGCGGTGGGCCAAGAGACCCAGTACTTC.

This clonotype was found many times. The chain has TRBV11-2 and TRBJ2-5, with 7 bases aligning to TRBD2. The V and J ends lost 6 bases and 4 bases, in that order; junction bases with no gene match: 14. The CDR3 contains 16 residues. The germline CDR1 and CDR2 sequences are SGHAT and FQNNGV. The CDR3 is CASSQFRGVEGETQYF. CDR3 nucleotides: TGTGCCAGCAGTCAATTCCGGGGGGTTGAGGGAGAGACCCAGTACTTC.

The sample holds a few counts of this clonotype. The rearrangement joins TRBV12-3 or TRBV12-4 to TRBJ1-2, with 9 bases identical to TRBD1. V was pared by 4 bases and J by 3 bases, with 3 bases of the junction left unmatched. The CDR3 consists of 14 residues. For the CDR3, the DNA is TGTGCCAGCAGTTGGACAGGGGCGGACTATGGCTACACCTTC. Translating gives CASSWTGADYGYTF.

In this sample, this clonotype turned up many times. The chain carries TRBV20-1 and TRBJ1-2; D uncertain. The V end was cut by 6 bases, the J end by 4 bases, with 21 bases between. The CDR3 is 15 amino acids. Per the germline V gene, CDR1 is DFQATT and CDR2 is SNEGSKA (reference sequence). The CDR3 loop is CSARPTVRSGYGYTF. The CDR3 nucleotides are TGCAGTGCGCGCCCTACAGTCAGAAGTGGCTATGGCTACACCTTC.

This clonotype was found many times. The chain combines TRBV20-1 with TRBJ1-3; TRBD1 matches 7 bases. Unmatched junction bases numbered 15, after V lost 3 bases and J lost 7 bases. Germline CDR1 and CDR2: DFQATT and SNEGSKA (reference sequence). The CDR3 has 16 residues. The CDR3 loop reads CSASAGQHSGWNTIYF. CDR3 nucleotide sequence: TGCAGTGCTAGTGCGGGACAGCATTCTGGATGGAACACCATATATTTT.

This clonotype was counted ten times or more. The chain is built from TRBV6-1 and TRBJ1-5, with 9 bases matching TRBD1. CDR3 length: 15 amino acids. V gave up 7 bases and J gave up 1 base; unmatched junction bases: 5. Germline CDR1 is MNHNS and CDR2 is SASEGT. The CDR3 DNA is TGTGCCAGCAAGCAGACAGGGGGGAGCAATCAGCCCCAGCATTTT. It yields the protein CASKQTGGSNQPQHF.

This chain uses TRBV7-2 with TRBJ2-1; 10 bases are shared with TRBD2. CDR1 is SGHTA and CDR2 is FQGNSA in the germline V gene. V was pared by 2 bases and J by 10 bases, with 20 bases of the junction left unmatched. There are 19 residues in the CDR3. CDR3 sequence (DNA): TGTGCCAGCAGCTTATCGGGACAGTATACGAGCGGGAGGGCCCGGGAGCAGTTCTTC. Its translation: CASSLSGQYTSGRAREQFF. The complete variable domain, with remaining parts taken from reference TRBV7-2 and TRBJ2-1, reads GAGVSQSPSNKVTEKGKDVELRCDPISGHTALYWYRQSLGQGLEFLIYFQGNSAPDKSGLPSDRFSAERTGGSVSTLTIQRTQQEDSAVYLCASSLSGQYTSGRAREQFFGPGTRLTVL.

V usage is TRBV25-1 and J usage is TRBJ2-5; D is unclear. This CDR3 spans 13 amino acids. The V end lost 3 bases, the J end lost 5 bases, and 10 bases lay between the germline ends. Germline CDR1 reads MGHDK; CDR2 reads SYGVNS. The CDR3 protein is CASSDSKEETQYF. The CDR3 DNA is TGTGCCAGCAGTGATTCGAAGGAGGAGACCCAGTACTTC.

Concerning this clonotype: An end of the junction differs from the germline gene, which may be a read error. J is TRBJ2-7 and V is TRBV10-3; 8 positions match TRBD1. The CDR3 has 12 amino acids. The germline V gene has CDR1 ENHRY and CDR2 SYGVKD. CDR3: CAIRRQGNEQCF. The CDR3 region has the DNA TGTGCCATCAGACGACAGGGGAATGAGCAGTGCTTC.

This clonotype has at least ten counts. The J gene is TRBJ2-5, the V gene TRBV7-2; TRBD2 agrees at 7 bases. Trimming took 5 bases from V and 5 from J; bases not matched to a gene: 14. CDR3 length: 16 amino acids. CDR1 is SGHTA and CDR2 is FQGNSA in the germline V gene. CDR3 sequence (DNA): TGTGCCAGCAGCCCCTCTCGACTAGCCGGGGGTGAGACCCAGTACTTC. Its protein product is CASSPSRLAGGETQYF.